These 16 T cell receptor beta chains were all obtained from the same sample, sequenced in a study of T-cell memory formation after mild COVID-19. MiXCR, run by TCRdb on the 5' RACE reads, gives a single entry per CDR3 protein. Here the sample spans a few hundred thousand distinct CDR3 sequences, approximately 24% being singletons. Material for sequencing was PBMCs or a T cell subset sorted from them (not recorded which). The receptors here all came from an adult woman who had mild COVID-19 (a few samples of this study predate the infection). Cell type and time point are not known.

The chain joins TRBV10-3 to TRBJ1-2; no clear D gene. With 3 bases removed from V and 4 bases from J, the gap between germline ends came to 12 bases. Germline V gene data show CDR1 as ENHRY and CDR2 as SYGVKD. The length of the CDR3 is 14 residues. The CDR3, as DNA: TGTGCCATCAGTGATACGTCACGCCCCTATGGCTACACCTTC. Translated: CAISDTSRPYGYTF.

V and J are TRBV18 and TRBJ1-3; weak D call: TRBD1 (6 bases). This CDR3 has 15 residues. The ends were cut back, 2 bases at V and 3 bases at J, with 11 bases in the middle. From germline, CDR1 is KGHSH and CDR2 LQKENI. The CDR3, as DNA: TGTGCCAGCTCACCATGGACAGAGGTTGGAAACACCATATATTTT. Protein sequence: CASSPWTEVGNTIYF.

The table lists this clonotype with a few counts. The chain links TRBV4-3 to TRBJ2-7, with TRBD1 matching over 7 bases. The V segment lost 3 bases and the J segment 4 bases; nucleotides outside the gene matches: 6. Germline V gene data show CDR1 as LGHNA and CDR2 as YSLEER. The CDR3 extends over 14 amino acids. This CDR3 is CASSQGQGEYEQYF. The CDR3 nucleotides are TGCGCCAGCAGCCAGGGCCAGGGGGAGTACGAGCAGTACTTC.

This clonotype was seen repeatedly, ten times or more. The DNA of the CDR3 is TGCGCCAGCAGCCGATGGGGGCGGACTAGCGGGAACACCGGGGAGCTGTTTTTT. Translated, it gives CASSRWGRTSGNTGELFF. V usage is TRBV5-1 and J usage is TRBJ2-2; 10 nucleotides align to TRBD2. CDR3 length equals 18 residues. Germline V gene sequence: CDR1 SGHRS, CDR2 YFSETQ. V gave up 4 bases and J gave up 1 base; unmatched junction bases: 10.

V gene TRBV20-1 combines with J gene TRBJ1-2; possible D gene TRBD1, 6 bases. This CDR3 has 11 residues. The germline V gene encodes CDR1 DFQATT and CDR2 SNEGSKA (reference sequence). V was shortened by 5 bases and J by 7 bases, with 11 bases between the two germline ends. The CDR3 DNA sequence: TGCAGTGCTTCCTCGACAGGTGGCTACACCTTC. It yields the protein CSASSTGGYTF.

The V gene is TRBV13, the J gene TRBJ2-4; a possible D gene is TRBD1 (6 bases). The CDR3 runs to 13 residues. V lost 6 bases and J lost 4, with 10 bases in between. From germline, CDR1 is PRHDT and CDR2 FYEKMQ (reference sequence). The CDR3, as DNA: TGTGCCAGCAGGGGAACAGGGAAAAACATTCAGTACTTC. As protein: CASRGTGKNIQYF.

This chain connects TRBV7-9 to TRBJ2-1, with 8 bases identical to TRBD2. The CDR3 runs 14 residues. Germline CDR1 is SEHNR and CDR2 is FQNEAQ (reference sequence). The V segment lost 1 base and the J segment 5 bases; nucleotides outside the gene matches: 1. The CDR3 nucleotides read TGTGCCAGCAGCTTAGAACTAGCGGACAATGAGCAGTTCTTC. Encoded protein: CASSLELADNEQFF. The whole variable domain, filled in from reference TRBV7-9 and TRBJ2-1, reads DTGVSQNPRHKITKRGQNVTFRCDPISEHNRLYWYRQTLGQGPEFLTYFQNEAQLEKSRLLSDRFSAERPKGSFSTLEIQRTEQGDSAMYLCASSLELADNEQFFGPGTRLTVL.

V and J are TRBV5-1 and TRBJ1-1, with TRBD1 matching over 7 bases. The CDR3 runs to 16 residues. Looked up from germline, CDR1 is SGHRS and CDR2 is YFSETQ. The V segment lost 1 base and the J segment 1 base; nucleotides outside the gene matches: 7. The CDR3 bases are TGCGCCAGCAGCTTGATTTTTGCAGGGGGGAACACTGAAGCTTTCTTT. It codes for CASSLIFAGGNTEAFF.

This clonotype showed up just a few times. A read error may account for a junction end that differs from germline. The chain couples TRBV7-2 to TRBJ2-5, with D possibly being TRBD2 (6 bases). This CDR3 has 16 residues. Germline V gene lookup returns CDR1 SGHTA and CDR2 FQGNSA. The CDR3, as DNA: TGTGCCAGCAGCGTAGCGGCCTTGGCGGGACTGGAGACCCAGTACTTC. Its translation is CASSVAALAGLETQYF.

The chain recombines TRBV3-1 with TRBJ1-6, with D possibly matching TRBD1 (6 bases). The CDR3 consists of 15 residues. Per the germline V gene, CDR1 is LGHDT and CDR2 is YNNKEL (reference sequence). Trimming cost V 6 bases and J 9 bases, with 18 bases left between them. The CDR3 spells CASSPTAGVSSPLHF. Written as DNA, the CDR3 is TGTGCCAGCAGTCCAACGGCAGGGGTTTCTTCACCCCTCCACTTT.

The V and J genes are TRBV6-2 or TRBV6-3 and TRBJ2-5, with D possibly TRBD1 on 5 matching bases. V shed 6 bases and J shed 5 bases, with 13 bases lying between them. Germline V lookup: CDR1 MNHEY, CDR2 SVGEGT. There are 13 residues in the CDR3. CDR3 residues: CASRPTAFETQYF. The DNA for the CDR3 is TGTGCCAGCAGGCCGACAGCGTTCGAGACCCAGTACTTC.

The chain uses TRBV5-1 and TRBJ2-5; D perhaps matches TRBD2 (5 bases). Trimming removed 3 bases at V and 1 base at J, with 13 bases between. Germline V lookup: CDR1 SGHRS, CDR2 YFSETQ. The CDR3 has 15 amino acids. The CDR3 sequence: CASSSNGLVQETQYF. The CDR3, as DNA: TGCGCCAGCAGCTCAAACGGACTCGTCCAAGAGACCCAGTACTTC.

This clonotype has only one observation. The chain recombines TRBV12-3 or TRBV12-4 with TRBJ1-4; TRBD1 agrees at 7 bases. V was clipped by 6 bases and J by 3 bases; unmatched bases: 4. CDR3 length: 14 amino acids. CDR3: CASRSTGPNEKLFF. CDR3 coding DNA: TGTGCCAGCAGGTCGACAGGGCCTAATGAAAAACTGTTTTTT.

This clonotype has more than one count but fewer than ten. The chain carries TRBV20-1 and TRBJ2-7; D unresolved. Trimming removed 0 bases at V and 5 bases at J, with 8 bases between. The CDR3 has 12 amino acids. The germline V gene encodes CDR1 DFQATT and CDR2 SNEGSKA (reference sequence). CDR3 nucleotides: TGCAGTGCTAGAGAGGACGCCCACGAGCAGTACTTC. Protein product: CSAREDAHEQYF.

The genes are TRBV18 and TRBJ2-7; D is possibly TRBD1 or TRBD2 (6 bases each). CDR3 length: 15 amino acids. V lost 1 base to trimming and J lost 1 base, with 11 bases between them. Germline CDR1 is KGHSH and CDR2 is LQKENI. Here the CDR3 reads CASSPRSGASYEQYF. For the CDR3, the DNA is TGTGCCAGCTCACCACGGTCGGGGGCGTCCTACGAGCAGTACTTC.

This chain connects TRBV11-2 to TRBJ2-1, with TRBD2 matching over 11 bases. CDR3 size: 21 residues. With V trimmed by 5 bases and J by 0 bases, 18 bases remained unmatched. CDR1 and CDR2 from the germline V gene are SGHAT and FQNNGV. CDR3 sequence reads: CASSPQPGTSGRAHSYNEQFF. CDR3 sequence (DNA): TGTGCCAGCAGCCCCCAACCCGGGACTAGCGGAAGGGCCCACTCCTACAATGAGCAGTTCTTC.